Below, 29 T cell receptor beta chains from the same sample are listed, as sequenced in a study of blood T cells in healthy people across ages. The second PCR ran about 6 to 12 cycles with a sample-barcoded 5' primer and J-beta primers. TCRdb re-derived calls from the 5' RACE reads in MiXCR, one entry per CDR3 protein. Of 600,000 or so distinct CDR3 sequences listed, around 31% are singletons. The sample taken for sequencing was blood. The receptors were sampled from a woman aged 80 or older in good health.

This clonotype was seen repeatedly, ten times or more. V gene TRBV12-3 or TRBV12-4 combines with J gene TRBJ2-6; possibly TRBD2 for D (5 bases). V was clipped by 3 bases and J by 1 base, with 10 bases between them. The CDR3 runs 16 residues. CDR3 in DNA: TGTGCCAGCAGTTTTGGACTTGGATCTGGGGCCAACGTCCTGACTTTC. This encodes CASSFGLGSGANVLTF.

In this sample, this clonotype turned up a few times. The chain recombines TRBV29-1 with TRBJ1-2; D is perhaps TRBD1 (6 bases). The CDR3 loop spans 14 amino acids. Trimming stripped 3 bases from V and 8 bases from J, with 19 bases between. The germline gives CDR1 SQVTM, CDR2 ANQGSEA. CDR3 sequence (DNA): TGCAGCGTTGATGATCGGGGAGGGGGGGAAGGCTACACCTTC. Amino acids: CSVDDRGGGEGYTF.

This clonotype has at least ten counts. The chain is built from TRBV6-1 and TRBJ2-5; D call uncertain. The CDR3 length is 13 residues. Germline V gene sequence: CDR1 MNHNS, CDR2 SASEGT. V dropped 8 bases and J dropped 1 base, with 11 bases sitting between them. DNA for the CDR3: TGTGCCAGCGTTTTGAAGTTCCAAGAGACCCAGTACTTC. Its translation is CASVLKFQETQYF.

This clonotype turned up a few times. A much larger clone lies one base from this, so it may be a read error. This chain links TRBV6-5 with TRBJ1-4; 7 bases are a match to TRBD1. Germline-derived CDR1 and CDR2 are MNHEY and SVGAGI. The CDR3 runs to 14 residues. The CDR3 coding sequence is TGTGCCAGCAGTCGCCGGGACAGCGGAGAAAAACGGTTTTTT. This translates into CASSRRDSGEKRFF.

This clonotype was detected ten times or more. The DNA of the CDR3 is TGTGCCAGCAGCCGGCGGGGGGCTGGAGATACGCAGTATTTT. Amino acids: CASSRRGAGDTQYF. This chain uses TRBV7-3 with TRBJ2-3, with 8 bases aligning to TRBD2. CDR1 is SGHTA and CDR2 is FQGTGA in the germline V gene. This CDR3 contains 14 residues. The junction had 6 bases not matched to a gene; V was cut back by 5 bases and J by 5 bases.

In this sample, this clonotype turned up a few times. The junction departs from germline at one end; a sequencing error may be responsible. DNA for the CDR3: TGCGCCAGCAGTTTGGGACAGCTGGAGGGCTACACCTTC. Residues: CASSLGQLEGYTF. This chain links TRBV5-1 with TRBJ1-2, with 7 positions matching TRBD1. CDR3 length: 13 amino acids. Germline values: CDR1 SGHRS, CDR2 YFSETQ.

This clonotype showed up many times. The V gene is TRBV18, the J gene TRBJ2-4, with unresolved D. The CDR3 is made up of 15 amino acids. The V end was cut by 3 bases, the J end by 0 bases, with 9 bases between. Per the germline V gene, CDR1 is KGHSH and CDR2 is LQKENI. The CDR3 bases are TGTGCCAGCTCACCCCCATCAGTAGCCAAAAACATTCAGTACTTC. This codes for CASSPPSVAKNIQYF.

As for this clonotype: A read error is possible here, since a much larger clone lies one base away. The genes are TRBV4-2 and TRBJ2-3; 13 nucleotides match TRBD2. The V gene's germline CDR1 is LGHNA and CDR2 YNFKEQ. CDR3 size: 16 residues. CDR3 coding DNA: TGTGCCGGCAGCCAAACCGGGACTAGCGGGGCAGATACGCAGTATTTT. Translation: CAGSQTGTSGADTQYF.

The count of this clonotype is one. The CDR3 nucleotides are TGTGCCAGCAGTCCGCCTTTAGGGTGGCGGGAGCCGGAACGGGAGCAGTTCTTC. Translated: CASSPPLGWREPEREQFF. V is TRBV27 and J is TRBJ2-1; 7 bases are shared with TRBD2. Germline loops: CDR1 MNHEY, CDR2 SMNVEV (reference sequence). V lost 5 bases to trimming and J lost 10 bases; unmatched junction nucleotides: 23. The CDR3 is 18 amino acids.

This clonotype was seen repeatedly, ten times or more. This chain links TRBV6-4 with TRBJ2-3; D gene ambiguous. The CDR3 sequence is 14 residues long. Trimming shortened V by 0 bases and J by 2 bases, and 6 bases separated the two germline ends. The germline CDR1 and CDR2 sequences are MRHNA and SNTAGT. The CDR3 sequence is CASSDSRITDTQYF. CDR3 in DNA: TGTGCCAGCAGTGACTCTCGGATCACAGATACGCAGTATTTT.

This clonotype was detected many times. The CDR3 spells CASSVGWTENSPLHF. The CDR3 DNA follows: TGTGCCAGCAGCGTAGGGTGGACCGAAAATTCACCCCTCCACTTT. V usage is TRBV9 and J usage is TRBJ1-6; D is uncertain. Trimming cost V 0 bases and J 7 bases, with 11 bases left between them. Germline CDR1 is SGDLS and CDR2 is YYNGEE. The CDR3 length is 15 residues. The full variable domain, in which reference TRBV9 and TRBJ1-6 provide the parts outside the CDR3, is DSGVTQTPKHLITATGQRVTLRCSPRSGDLSVYWYQQSLDQGLQFLIQYYNGEERAKGNILERFSAQQFPDLHSELNLSSLELGDSALYFCASSVGWTENSPLHFGNGTRLTVT.

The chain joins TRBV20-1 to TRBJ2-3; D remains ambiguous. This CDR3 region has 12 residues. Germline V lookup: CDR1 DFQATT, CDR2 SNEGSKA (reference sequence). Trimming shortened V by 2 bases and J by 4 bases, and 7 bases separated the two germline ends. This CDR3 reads CSARLGADTQYF. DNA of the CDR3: TGCAGTGCTAGACTCGGAGCAGATACGCAGTATTTT.

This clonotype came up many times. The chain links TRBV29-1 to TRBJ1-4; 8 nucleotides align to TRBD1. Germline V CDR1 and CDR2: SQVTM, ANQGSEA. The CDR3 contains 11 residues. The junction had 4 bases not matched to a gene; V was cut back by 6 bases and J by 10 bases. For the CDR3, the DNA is TGCAGCGTCTGGACAGGGCGAAAACTGTTTTTT. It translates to CSVWTGRKLFF.

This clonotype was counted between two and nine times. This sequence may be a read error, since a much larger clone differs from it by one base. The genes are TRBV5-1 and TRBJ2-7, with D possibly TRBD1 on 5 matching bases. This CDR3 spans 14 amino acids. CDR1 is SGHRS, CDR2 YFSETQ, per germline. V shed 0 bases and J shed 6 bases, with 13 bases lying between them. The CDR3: CASSLGTVQGEQYF. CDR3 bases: TGCGCCAGCAGCTTGGGGACGGTCCAGGGCGAGCAGTACTTC.

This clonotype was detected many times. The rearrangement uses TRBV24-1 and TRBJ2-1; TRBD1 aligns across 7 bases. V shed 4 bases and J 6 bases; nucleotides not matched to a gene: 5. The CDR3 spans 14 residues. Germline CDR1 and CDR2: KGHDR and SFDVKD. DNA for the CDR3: TGTGCCACCAGTGAGCTAGGGACAGCCAATGAGCAGTTCTTC. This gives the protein CATSELGTANEQFF.

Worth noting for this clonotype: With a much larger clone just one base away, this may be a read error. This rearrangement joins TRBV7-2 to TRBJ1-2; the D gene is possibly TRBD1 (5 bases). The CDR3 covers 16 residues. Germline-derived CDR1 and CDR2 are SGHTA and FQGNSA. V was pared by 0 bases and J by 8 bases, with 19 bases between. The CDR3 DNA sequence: TGTGCCAGCAGCTTAGCGCAGGGAAGGGTAACGGGGGGCTACACCTTC. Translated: CASSLAQGRVTGGYTF.

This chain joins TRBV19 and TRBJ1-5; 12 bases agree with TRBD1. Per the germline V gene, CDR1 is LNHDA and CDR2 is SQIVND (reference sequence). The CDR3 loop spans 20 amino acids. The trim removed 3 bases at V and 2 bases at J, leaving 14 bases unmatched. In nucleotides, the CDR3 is TGTGCCAGTAGTATGCGGCGACCGGGACAGGGGGCCAGGGGCAATCAGCCCCAGCATTTT. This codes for CASSMRRPGQGARGNQPQHF.

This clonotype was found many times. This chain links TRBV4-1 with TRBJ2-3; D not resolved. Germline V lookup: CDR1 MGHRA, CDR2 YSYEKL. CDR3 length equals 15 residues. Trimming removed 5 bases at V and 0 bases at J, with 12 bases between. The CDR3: CASSARMTSTDTQYF. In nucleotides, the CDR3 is TGCGCCAGCAGCGCCCGGATGACTAGCACAGATACGCAGTATTTT.

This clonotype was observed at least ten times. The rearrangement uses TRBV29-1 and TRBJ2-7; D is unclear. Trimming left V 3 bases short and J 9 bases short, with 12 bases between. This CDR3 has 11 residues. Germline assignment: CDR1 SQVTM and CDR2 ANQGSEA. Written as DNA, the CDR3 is TGCAGCGTTGACCAAGCCATGGGGCAGTACTTC. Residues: CSVDQAMGQYF.

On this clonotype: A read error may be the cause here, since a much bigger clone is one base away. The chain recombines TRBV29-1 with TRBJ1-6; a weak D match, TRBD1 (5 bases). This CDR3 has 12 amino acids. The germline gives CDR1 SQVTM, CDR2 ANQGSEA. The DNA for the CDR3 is TGCAGCGGGGGGGATCCCAATTCACCCCCCCACTTT. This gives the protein CSGGDPNSPPHF. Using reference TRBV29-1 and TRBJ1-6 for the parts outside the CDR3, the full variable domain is SAVISQKPSRDICQRGTSLTIQCQVDSQVTMMFWYRQQPGQSLTLIATANQGSEATYESGFVIDKFPISRPNLTFSTLTVSNMSPEDSSIYLCSGGDPNSPPHFGNGTRLTVT.

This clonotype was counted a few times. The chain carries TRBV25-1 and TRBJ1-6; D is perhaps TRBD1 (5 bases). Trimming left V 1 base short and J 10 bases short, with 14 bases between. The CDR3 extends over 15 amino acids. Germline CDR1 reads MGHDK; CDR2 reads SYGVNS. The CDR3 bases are TGTGCCAGCAGTGAATCCACGGCGTGGGGGTCACCCCTCCACTTT. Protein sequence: CASSESTAWGSPLHF. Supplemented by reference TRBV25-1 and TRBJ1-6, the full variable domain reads EADIYQTPRYLVIGTGKKITLECSQTMGHDKMYWYQQDPGMELHLIHYSYGVNSTEKGDLSSESTVSRIRTEHFPLTLESARPSHTSQYLCASSESTAWGSPLHFGNGTRLTVT.

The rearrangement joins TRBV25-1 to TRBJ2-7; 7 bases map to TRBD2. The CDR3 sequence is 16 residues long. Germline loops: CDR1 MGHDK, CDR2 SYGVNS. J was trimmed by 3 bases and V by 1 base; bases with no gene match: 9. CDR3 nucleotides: TGTGCCAGCAGTGAATTTGGCGGGAGAGGGATCTACGAGCAGTACTTC. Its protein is CASSEFGGRGIYEQYF.

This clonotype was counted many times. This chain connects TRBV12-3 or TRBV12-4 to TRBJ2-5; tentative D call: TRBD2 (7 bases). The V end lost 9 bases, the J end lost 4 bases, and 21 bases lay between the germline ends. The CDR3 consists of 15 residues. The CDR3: CASSRHAGGAETQYF. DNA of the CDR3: TGTGCCAGTTCTCGACACGCTGGGGGGGCAGAGACCCAGTACTTC.

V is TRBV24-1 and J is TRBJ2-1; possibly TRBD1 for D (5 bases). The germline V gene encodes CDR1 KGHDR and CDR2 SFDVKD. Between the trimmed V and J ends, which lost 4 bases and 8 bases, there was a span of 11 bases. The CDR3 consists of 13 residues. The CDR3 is CATSDRAWDEQFF. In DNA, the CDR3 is TGTGCCACCAGTGACAGGGCGTGGGATGAGCAGTTCTTC.

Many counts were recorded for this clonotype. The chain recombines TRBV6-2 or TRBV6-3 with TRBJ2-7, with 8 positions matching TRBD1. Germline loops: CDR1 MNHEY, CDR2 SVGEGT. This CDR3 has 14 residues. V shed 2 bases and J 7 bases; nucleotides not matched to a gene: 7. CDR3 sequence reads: CASSYTGGRREQYF. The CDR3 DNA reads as TGTGCCAGCAGTTACACAGGGGGTCGTAGGGAGCAGTACTTC.

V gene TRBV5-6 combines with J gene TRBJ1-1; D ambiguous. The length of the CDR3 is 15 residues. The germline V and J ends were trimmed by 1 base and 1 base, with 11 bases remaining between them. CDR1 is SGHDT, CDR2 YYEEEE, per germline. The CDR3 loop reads CASSLTLTSNTEAFF. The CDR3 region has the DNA TGTGCCAGCAGCTTGACACTGACATCGAACACTGAAGCTTTCTTT.

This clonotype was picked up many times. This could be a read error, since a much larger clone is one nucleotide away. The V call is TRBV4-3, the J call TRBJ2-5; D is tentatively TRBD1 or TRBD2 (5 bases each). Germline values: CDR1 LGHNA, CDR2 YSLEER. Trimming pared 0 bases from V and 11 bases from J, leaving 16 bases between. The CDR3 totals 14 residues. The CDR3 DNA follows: TGCGCCAGCAGCCAAGAAGGGACGGTAGATGAGCAGTACTTC. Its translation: CASSQEGTVDEQYF.

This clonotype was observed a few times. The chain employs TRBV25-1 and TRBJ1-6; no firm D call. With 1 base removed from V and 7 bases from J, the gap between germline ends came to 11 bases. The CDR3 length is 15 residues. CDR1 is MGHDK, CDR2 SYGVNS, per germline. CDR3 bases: TGTGCCAGCAGTGAATCTCGGGGTACGAATTCACCCCTCCACTTT. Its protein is CASSESRGTNSPLHF.

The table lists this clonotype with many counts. In DNA form, the CDR3 reads TGCGCCAGCAGCCAAGAGGGGATCGGGGGGGGCGCAGATACGCAGTATTTT. Amino acid sequence: CASSQEGIGGGADTQYF. The V gene is TRBV4-3, the J gene TRBJ2-3; the match to TRBD2 covers 8 bases. CDR1 and CDR2 (germline): LGHNA, YSLEER. J gave up 4 bases and V 0 bases, and 9 bases lay outside the gene matches. This CDR3 has 17 residues.